These 17 T cell receptor beta chains share one sample of origin, sequenced in a study of blood T cell repertoires in COVID-19. Only in-frame clones appear in the TCRdb table, and some are missing; sequencing was by immunoSEQ multiplex PCR. The sample lists approximately 250,000 clones, about 90% occurring once. What was sequenced was peripheral blood. The receptors stem from a woman in her seventies with COVID-19, enrolled during active disease.

CDR3 amino acids: CASSYQRTGNSPLHF. Here the CDR3 DNA reads TGTGCCAGCAGTTACCAACGGACAGGGAATTCACCCCTCCACTTT. The rearrangement links TRBV6-5 to TRBJ1-6, with TRBD1 identical over 8 bases. V lost 2 bases, J lost 7 bases, and 4 bases stayed unmatched. CDR3 length: 15 amino acids. Germline lookup yields CDR1 MNHEY and CDR2 SVGAGI.

The chain recombines TRBV6-5 with TRBJ2-7, with D unresolved. The germline V gene has CDR1 MNHEY and CDR2 SVGAGI. V gave up 4 bases and J gave up 4 bases, with 5 bases separating them. This CDR3 comprises 11 residues. Here the CDR3 reads CASSSAYEQYF. For the CDR3, the DNA is TGTGCCAGCAGTTCCGCGTACGAGCAGTACTTC.

This chain uses TRBV5-1 with TRBJ1-2; 7 bases fit TRBD1. J lost 5 bases, V lost 4 bases, and 5 bases had no gene match. CDR1 SGHRS and CDR2 YFSETQ come from the germline V gene. The length of the CDR3 is 13 residues. The CDR3 nucleotides are TGCGCCAGCAGCGACCGGGACAGTTATGGCTACACCTTC. Amino acids: CASSDRDSYGYTF. The full variable domain, rest sourced from reference TRBV5-1 and TRBJ1-2, is KAGVTQTPRYLIKTRGQQVTLSCSPISGHRSVSWYQQTPGQGLQFLFEYFSETQRNKGNFPGRFSGRQFSNSRSEMNVSTLELGDSALYLCASSDRDSYGYTFGSGTRLTVV.

Here the CDR3 DNA reads TGTGCCAGCAGCACACTGGGACAGGGAAACGGCTACACCTTC. Translation: CASSTLGQGNGYTF. The chain has TRBV3-1 (or the pseudogene TRBV3-2) and TRBJ1-2, with TRBD1 identical over 9 bases. V lost 5 bases and J lost 8; bases outside the gene matches: 9. Germline-derived CDR1 and CDR2 are LGHDT and YNNKEL (reference sequence). This CDR3 is 14 amino acids long.

The count of this clone is one. The genes are TRBV6-1 and TRBJ1-1; D perhaps matches TRBD1 (5 bases). The CDR3 has 14 amino acids. Deletions cut 3 bases from V and 1 base from J, with 9 bases between. Per the germline V gene, CDR1 is MNHNS and CDR2 is SASEGT. The CDR3, as DNA: TGTGCCAGCAGTGATGGGGCAGGGAACACTGAAGCTTTCTTT. It translates to CASSDGAGNTEAFF.

In regard to this clone: Other DNA sequences in this sample translate to the same CDR3. The chain is built from TRBV24-1 and TRBJ1-5; no clear D. CDR1 is KGHDR and CDR2 is SFDVKD in the germline V gene. Trimming stripped 4 bases from V and 4 bases from J, with 4 bases between. This CDR3 has 12 residues. For the CDR3, the DNA is TGTGCCACCAGTGACCCAAATCAGCCCCAGCATTTT. Translated: CATSDPNQPQHF.

The chain has TRBV29-1 and TRBJ2-7; no clear D. The V end lost 6 bases, the J end lost 5 bases, and 8 bases lay between the germline ends. The CDR3 sequence is 10 residues long. Germline values: CDR1 SQVTM, CDR2 ANQGSEA. CDR3 bases: TGCAGCGTAGTCCACAACGAGCAGTACTTC. Translating gives CSVVHNEQYF.

The V gene is TRBV11-3, the J gene TRBJ2-5, with D unresolved. Looked up from germline, CDR1 is SGHNT and CDR2 is YENEEA. Trimming left V 2 bases short and J 5 bases short, with 9 bases between. The CDR3 length is 13 residues. This CDR3 is CASSLSAVETQYF. The CDR3 nucleotides are TGTGCCAGCAGCTTATCTGCGGTCGAGACCCAGTACTTC.

The chain combines TRBV11-2 with TRBJ1-5; TRBD1 matches at 7 bases. Trimming at V came to 5 bases and at J to 4 bases, leaving 5 bases not matched to a gene. CDR3 length: 14 amino acids. CDR1 and CDR2 from the germline V gene are SGHAT and FQNNGV. CDR3 DNA: TGTGCCAGCAGCCTCAGGGGGGCGAATCAGCCCCAGCATTTT. Its protein product is CASSLRGANQPQHF.

V and J are TRBV6-2 or TRBV6-3 and TRBJ1-5; 9 nucleotides align to TRBD1. The germline V gene encodes CDR1 MNHEY and CDR2 SVGEGT. Trimming cost V 4 bases and J 6 bases; bases outside gene matches: 4. This CDR3 has 14 residues. The CDR3: CASSSGQGTQPQHF. Written as DNA, the CDR3 is TGTGCCAGCAGTTCAGGACAGGGGACTCAGCCCCAGCATTTT.

The chain couples TRBV4-1 to TRBJ2-5, with D possibly TRBD2 on 6 matching bases. The V gene lost 6 bases and the J gene lost 2 bases, with 19 bases spanning the gap. Germline values: CDR1 MGHRA, CDR2 YSYEKL. This CDR3 spans 16 amino acids. The CDR3 is CASRGGGGTDQETQYF. The CDR3 region has the DNA TGCGCCAGCAGGGGGGGTGGTGGGACGGATCAAGAGACCCAGTACTTC.

The chain is built from TRBV10-3 and TRBJ2-3, with TRBD2 matching over 10 bases. CDR3 length: 15 amino acids. Germline-derived CDR1 and CDR2 are ENHRY and SYGVKD. The V gene end was trimmed by 0 bases and the J gene end by 6 bases; junction bases not matched to a gene: 3. The CDR3 is CAISESAGGSDTQYF. The CDR3 coding sequence is TGTGCCATCAGTGAGTCAGCGGGAGGGTCGGATACGCAGTATTTT.

The chain links TRBV2 to TRBJ1-2; the match to TRBD1 covers 7 bases. CDR1 is SNHLY and CDR2 is FYNNEI in the germline V gene. After removal of 2 bases from V and 6 bases from J, the junction contained 9 bases not matched to a gene. The length of the CDR3 is 15 residues. CDR3 loop: CASSEPYDRVHGYTF. The CDR3 DNA reads as TGTGCCAGCAGTGAACCATACGACAGGGTCCATGGCTACACCTTC.

V and J are TRBV6-5 and TRBJ1-2; no firm D call. Germline assignment: CDR1 MNHEY and CDR2 SVGAGI. CDR3 size: 13 residues. The ends were cut back, 2 bases at V and 3 bases at J, with 7 bases in the middle. CDR3: CASSYETDYGYTF. Here the CDR3 DNA reads TGTGCCAGCAGTTACGAAACAGACTATGGCTACACCTTC.

The rearrangement joins TRBV6-2 or TRBV6-3 to TRBJ1-1, with a tentative D call TRBD1 (5 bases). Germline CDR1 and CDR2: MNHEY and SVGEGT. Trimming took off 5 bases at V and 0 bases at J, with 19 bases between the two ends. The CDR3 spans 17 residues. CDR3 loop: CASSPLTVSGMNTEAFF. The CDR3 DNA reads TGTGCCAGCAGTCCCTTGACAGTTTCAGGCATGAACACTGAAGCTTTCTTT.

V gene TRBV15 combines with J gene TRBJ2-3, with 10 positions matching TRBD1. Germline values: CDR1 LNHNV, CDR2 YYDKDF (reference sequence). V dropped 5 bases and J dropped 3; count of bases not matched to a gene: 11. The CDR3 is made up of 17 amino acids. CDR3: CATSLRVRQGATDTQYF. CDR3 coding DNA: TGTGCCACCAGCCTGAGGGTTAGACAGGGGGCAACAGATACGCAGTATTTT.

The chain carries TRBV4-2 and TRBJ1-2; maybe TRBD1 (6 bases). This CDR3 has 15 residues. Germline V gene lookup returns CDR1 LGHNA and CDR2 YNFKEQ. Trimming cost V 4 bases and J 8 bases, with 20 bases left between them. CDR3 DNA: TGTGCCAGCAGCCCATCGAGGGGGACCGAGCGGGGCTACACCTTC. Encoded protein: CASSPSRGTERGYTF.